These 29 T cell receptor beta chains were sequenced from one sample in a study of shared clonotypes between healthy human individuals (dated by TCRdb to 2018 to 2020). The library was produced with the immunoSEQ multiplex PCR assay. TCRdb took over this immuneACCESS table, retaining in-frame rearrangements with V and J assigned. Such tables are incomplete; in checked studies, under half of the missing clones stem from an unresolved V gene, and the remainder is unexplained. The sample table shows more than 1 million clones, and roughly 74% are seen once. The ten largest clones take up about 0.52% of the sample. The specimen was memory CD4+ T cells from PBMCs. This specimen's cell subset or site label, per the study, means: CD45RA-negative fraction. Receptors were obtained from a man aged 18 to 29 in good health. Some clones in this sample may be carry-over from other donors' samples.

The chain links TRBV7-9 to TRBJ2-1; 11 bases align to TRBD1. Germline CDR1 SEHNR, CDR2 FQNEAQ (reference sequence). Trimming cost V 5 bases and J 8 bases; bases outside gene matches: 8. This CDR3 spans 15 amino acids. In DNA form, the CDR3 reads TGTGCCAGCAGCCCTGGGACAGGGGGGACGTATGAGCAGTTCTTC. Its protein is CASSPGTGGTYEQFF. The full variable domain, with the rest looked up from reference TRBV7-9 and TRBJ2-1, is DTGVSQNPRHKITKRGQNVTFRCDPISEHNRLYWYRQTLGQGPEFLTYFQNEAQLEKSRLLSDRFSAERPKGSFSTLEIQRTEQGDSAMYLCASSPGTGGTYEQFFGPGTRLTVL.

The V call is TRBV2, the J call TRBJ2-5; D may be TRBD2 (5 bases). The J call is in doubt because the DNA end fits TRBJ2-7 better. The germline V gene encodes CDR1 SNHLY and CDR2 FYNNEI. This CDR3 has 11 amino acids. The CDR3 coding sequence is TGTGCCAGCAGACTAGCCTACGAGCAGTACTTC. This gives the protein CASRLAYEQYF.

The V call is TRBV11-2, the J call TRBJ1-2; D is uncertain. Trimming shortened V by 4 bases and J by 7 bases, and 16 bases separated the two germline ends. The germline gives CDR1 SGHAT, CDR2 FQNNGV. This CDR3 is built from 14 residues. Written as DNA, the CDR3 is TGTGCCAGCAGCTCCGCCGGGAGGGTTGCTGGCTACACCTTC. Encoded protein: CASSSAGRVAGYTF.

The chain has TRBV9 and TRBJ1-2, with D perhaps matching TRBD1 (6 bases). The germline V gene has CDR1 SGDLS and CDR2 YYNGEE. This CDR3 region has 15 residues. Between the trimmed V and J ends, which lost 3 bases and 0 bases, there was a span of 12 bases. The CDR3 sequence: CASSAHRVPNYGYTF. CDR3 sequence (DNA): TGTGCCAGCAGCGCTCACAGGGTACCTAACTATGGCTACACCTTC. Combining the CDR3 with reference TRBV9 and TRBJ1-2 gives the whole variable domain DSGVTQTPKHLITATGQRVTLRCSPRSGDLSVYWYQQSLDQGLQFLIQYYNGEERAKGNILERFSAQQFPDLHSELNLSSLELGDSALYFCASSAHRVPNYGYTFGSGTRLTVV.

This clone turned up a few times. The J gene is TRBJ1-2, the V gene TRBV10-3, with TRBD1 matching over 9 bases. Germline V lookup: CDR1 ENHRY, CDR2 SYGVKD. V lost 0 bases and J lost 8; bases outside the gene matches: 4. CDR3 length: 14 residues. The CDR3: CAISESITGGGYTF. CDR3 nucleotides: TGTGCCATCAGTGAGTCGATTACAGGGGGCGGCTACACCTTC.

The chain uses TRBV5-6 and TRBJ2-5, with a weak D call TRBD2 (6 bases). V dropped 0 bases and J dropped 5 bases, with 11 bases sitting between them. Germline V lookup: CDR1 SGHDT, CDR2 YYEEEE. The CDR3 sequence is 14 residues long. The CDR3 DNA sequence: TGTGCCAGCAGCTTGGGGCTAGGGAGGGAGACCCAGTACTTC. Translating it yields CASSLGLGRETQYF.

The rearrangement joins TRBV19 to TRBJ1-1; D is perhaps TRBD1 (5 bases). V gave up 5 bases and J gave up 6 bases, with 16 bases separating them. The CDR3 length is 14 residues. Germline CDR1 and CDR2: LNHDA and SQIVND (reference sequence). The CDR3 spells CASSLSRVRAEAFF. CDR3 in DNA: TGTGCCAGTAGTCTCTCCAGGGTTCGGGCTGAAGCTTTCTTT. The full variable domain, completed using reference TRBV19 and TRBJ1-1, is DGGITQSPKYLFRKEGQNVTLSCEQNLNHDAMYWYRQDPGQGLRLIYYSQIVNDFQKGDIAEGYSVSREKKESFPLTVTSAQKNPTAFYLCASSLSRVRAEAFFGQGTRLTVV.

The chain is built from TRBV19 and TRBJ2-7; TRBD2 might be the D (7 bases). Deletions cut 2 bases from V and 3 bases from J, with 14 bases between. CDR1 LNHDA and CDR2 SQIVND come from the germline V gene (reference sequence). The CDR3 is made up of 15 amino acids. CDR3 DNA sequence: TGTGCCAGTAGTATAAGGGGAGGGGGAAACTACGAGCAGTACTTC. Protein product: CASSIRGGGNYEQYF.

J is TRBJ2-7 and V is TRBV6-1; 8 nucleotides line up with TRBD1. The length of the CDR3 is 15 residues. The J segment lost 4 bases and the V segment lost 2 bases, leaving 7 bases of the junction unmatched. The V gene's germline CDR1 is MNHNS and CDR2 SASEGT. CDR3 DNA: TGTGCCAGCAGTGAAAACTCCAGGGGGCCGTACGAGCAGTACTTC. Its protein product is CASSENSRGPYEQYF.

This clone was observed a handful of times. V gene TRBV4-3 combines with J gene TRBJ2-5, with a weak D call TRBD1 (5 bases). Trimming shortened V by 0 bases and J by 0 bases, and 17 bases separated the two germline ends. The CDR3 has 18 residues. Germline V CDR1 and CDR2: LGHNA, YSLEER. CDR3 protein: CASSQDFRQGEYQETQYF. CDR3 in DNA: TGCGCCAGCAGCCAAGATTTTAGGCAGGGCGAGTACCAAGAGACCCAGTACTTC.

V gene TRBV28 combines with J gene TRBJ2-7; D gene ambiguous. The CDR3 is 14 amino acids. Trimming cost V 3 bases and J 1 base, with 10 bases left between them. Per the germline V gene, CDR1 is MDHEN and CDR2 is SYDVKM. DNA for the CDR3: TGTGCCAGCAGTTTTCAGGACGTATCCTACGAGCAGTACTTC. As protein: CASSFQDVSYEQYF.

The CDR3 loop is CASSRGGIYEQYF. In DNA form, the CDR3 reads TGTGCCAGTAGCCGGGGGGGGATCTACGAGCAGTACTTC. The chain uses TRBV19 and TRBJ2-7; 8 nucleotides align to TRBD2. V shed 6 bases and J 3 bases; nucleotides not matched to a gene: 4. CDR3 length: 13 amino acids. Germline V CDR1 and CDR2: LNHDA, SQIVND (reference sequence).

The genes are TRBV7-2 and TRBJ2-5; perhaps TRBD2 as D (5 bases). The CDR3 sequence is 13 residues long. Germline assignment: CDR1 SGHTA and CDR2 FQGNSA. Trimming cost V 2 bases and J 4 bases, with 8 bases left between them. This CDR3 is CASSLTRTETQYF. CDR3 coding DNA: TGTGCCAGCAGCTTAACTAGGACAGAGACCCAGTACTTC. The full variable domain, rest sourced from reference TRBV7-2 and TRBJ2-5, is GAGVSQSPSNKVTEKGKDVELRCDPISGHTALYWYRQSLGQGLEFLIYFQGNSAPDKSGLPSDRFSAERTGGSVSTLTIQRTQQEDSAVYLCASSLTRTETQYFGPGTRLLVL.

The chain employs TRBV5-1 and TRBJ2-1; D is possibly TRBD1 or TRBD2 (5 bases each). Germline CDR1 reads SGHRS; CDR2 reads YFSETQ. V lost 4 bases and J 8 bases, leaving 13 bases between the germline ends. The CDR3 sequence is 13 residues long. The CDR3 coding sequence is TGCGCCAGCAGCCCCCAACTGGGGGATGAGCAGTTCTTC. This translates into CASSPQLGDEQFF.

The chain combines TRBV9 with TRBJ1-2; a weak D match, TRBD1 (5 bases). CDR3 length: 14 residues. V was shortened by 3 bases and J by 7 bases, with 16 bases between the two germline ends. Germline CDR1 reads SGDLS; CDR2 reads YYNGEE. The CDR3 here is CASSAASLGGGYTF. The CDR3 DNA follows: TGTGCCAGCAGCGCCGCCTCTCTGGGGGGTGGCTACACCTTC.

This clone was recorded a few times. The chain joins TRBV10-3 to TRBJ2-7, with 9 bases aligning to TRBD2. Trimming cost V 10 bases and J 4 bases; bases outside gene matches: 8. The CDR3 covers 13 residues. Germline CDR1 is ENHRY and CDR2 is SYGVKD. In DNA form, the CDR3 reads TGTGCCACCCAGCTAGCGGGGAAGTACGAGCAGTACTTC. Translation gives CATQLAGKYEQYF.

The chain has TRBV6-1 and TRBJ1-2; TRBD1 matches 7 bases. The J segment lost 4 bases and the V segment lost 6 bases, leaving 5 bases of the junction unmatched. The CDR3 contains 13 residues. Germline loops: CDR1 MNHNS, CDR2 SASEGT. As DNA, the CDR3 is TGTGCCAGCAGCAAAGACAGGGCCTATGGCTACACCTTC. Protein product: CASSKDRAYGYTF.

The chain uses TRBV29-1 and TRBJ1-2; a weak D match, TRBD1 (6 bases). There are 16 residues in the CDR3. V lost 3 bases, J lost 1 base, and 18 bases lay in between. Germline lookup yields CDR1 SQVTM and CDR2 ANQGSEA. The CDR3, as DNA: TGCAGCGTTGAGGTGGGGGCAGGAAATCTTAACTATGGCTACACCTTC. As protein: CSVEVGAGNLNYGYTF.

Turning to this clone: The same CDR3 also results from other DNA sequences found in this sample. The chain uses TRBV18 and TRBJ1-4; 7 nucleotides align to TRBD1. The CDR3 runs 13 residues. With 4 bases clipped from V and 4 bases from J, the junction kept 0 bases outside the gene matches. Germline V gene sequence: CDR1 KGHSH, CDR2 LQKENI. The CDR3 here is CASSRDSNEKLFF. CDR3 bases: TGTGCCAGCTCACGGGACAGTAATGAAAAACTGTTTTTT.

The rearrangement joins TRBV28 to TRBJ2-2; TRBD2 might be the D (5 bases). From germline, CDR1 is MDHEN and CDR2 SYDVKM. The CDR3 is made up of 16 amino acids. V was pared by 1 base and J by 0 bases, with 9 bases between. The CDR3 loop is CASSLLIAPNTGELFF. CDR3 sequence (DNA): TGTGCCAGCAGTTTATTAATAGCGCCGAACACCGGGGAGCTGTTTTTT.

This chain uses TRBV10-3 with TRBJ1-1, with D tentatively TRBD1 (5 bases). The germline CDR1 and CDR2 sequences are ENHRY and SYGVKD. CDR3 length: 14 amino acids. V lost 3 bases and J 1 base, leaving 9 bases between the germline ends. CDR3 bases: TGTGCCATCAGTGAAGGTACAGGGAACACTGAAGCTTTCTTT. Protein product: CAISEGTGNTEAFF.

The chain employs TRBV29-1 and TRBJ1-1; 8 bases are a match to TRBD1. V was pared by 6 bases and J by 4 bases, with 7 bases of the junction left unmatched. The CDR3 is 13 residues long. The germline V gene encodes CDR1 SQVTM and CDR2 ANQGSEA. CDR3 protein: CSVVRTGTTEAFF. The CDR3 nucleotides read TGCAGCGTCGTACGGACAGGGACCACTGAAGCTTTCTTT.

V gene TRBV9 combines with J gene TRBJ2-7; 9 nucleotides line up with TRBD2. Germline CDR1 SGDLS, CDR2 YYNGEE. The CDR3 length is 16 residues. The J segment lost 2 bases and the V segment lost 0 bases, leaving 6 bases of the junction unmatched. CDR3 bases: TGTGCCAGCAGCGTAGGGGCTAGCGGGGTCCCCTACGAGCAGTACTTC. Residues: CASSVGASGVPYEQYF.

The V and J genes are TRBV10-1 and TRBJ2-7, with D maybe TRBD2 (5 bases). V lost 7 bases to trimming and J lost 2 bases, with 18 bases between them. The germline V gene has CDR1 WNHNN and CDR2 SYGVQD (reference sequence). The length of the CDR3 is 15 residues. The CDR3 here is CASTLISDPTYEQYF. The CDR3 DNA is TGCGCCAGCACCCTGATTAGCGACCCAACCTACGAGCAGTACTTC.

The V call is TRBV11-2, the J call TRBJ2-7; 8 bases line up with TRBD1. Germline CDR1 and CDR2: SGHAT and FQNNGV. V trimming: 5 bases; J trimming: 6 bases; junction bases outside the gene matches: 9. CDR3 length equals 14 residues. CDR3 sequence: CASSLTGVWAEQYF. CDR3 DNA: TGTGCCAGCAGCCTGACAGGGGTGTGGGCCGAGCAGTACTTC.

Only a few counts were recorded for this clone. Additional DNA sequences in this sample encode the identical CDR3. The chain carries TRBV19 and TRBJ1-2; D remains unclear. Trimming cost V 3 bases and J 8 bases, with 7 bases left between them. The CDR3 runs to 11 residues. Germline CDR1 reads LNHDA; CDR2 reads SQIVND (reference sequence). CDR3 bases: TGTGCCAGTAGTATCGGTGTCGGCTACACCTTC. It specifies CASSIGVGYTF.

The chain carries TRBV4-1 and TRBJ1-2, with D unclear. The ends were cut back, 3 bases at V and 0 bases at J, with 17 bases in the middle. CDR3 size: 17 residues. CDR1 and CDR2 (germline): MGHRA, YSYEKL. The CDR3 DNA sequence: TGCGCCAGCAGCCAGGTCCTGACTACAGAGTCTAACTATGGCTACACCTTC. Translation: CASSQVLTTESNYGYTF.

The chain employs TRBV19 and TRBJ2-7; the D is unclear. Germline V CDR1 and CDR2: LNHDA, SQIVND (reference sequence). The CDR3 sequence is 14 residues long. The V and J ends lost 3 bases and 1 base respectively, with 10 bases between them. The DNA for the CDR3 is TGTGCCAGTAGTATTGTCGCAAATTCCTACGAGCAGTACTTC. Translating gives CASSIVANSYEQYF.

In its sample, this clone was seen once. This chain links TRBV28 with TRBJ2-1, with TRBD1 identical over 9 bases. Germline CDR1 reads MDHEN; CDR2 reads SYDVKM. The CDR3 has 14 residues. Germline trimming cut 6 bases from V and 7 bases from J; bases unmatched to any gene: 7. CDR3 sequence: CASRRQGVVNEQFF. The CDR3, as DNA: TGTGCCAGCAGAAGACAGGGGGTAGTGAATGAGCAGTTCTTC.